The 31 T cell receptor beta chains below all came from one sample that was sequenced in a study of graft-versus-host responses after intestinal transplantation. Method: immunoSEQ multiplex PCR; TCRdb's copy keeps in-frame clones and lacks some. Of more than 95,000 clones listed, more than 85% were seen once; the top ten hold about 0.9%. Their cognate antigens are unknown. The input for sequencing was unstimulated CD4+ T cells sorted from spleen or lymph node cells, taken before intestinal transplant. These receptor sequences come from a human donor who received an intestinal transplant.

The V gene is TRBV19, the J gene TRBJ2-5, with D possibly TRBD1 on 6 matching bases. Per germline, CDR1 LNHDA and CDR2 SQIVND (reference sequence). CDR3 size: 15 residues. The V gene lost 3 bases and the J gene lost 1 base, with 12 bases spanning the gap. CDR3 DNA sequence: TGTGCCAGTAGTATGAAGGCCAGGGGCCAAGAGACCCAGTACTTC. This codes for CASSMKARGQETQYF.

This clone appeared once. This rearrangement joins TRBV10-2 to TRBJ1-2; D gene unclear. The V end was cut by 6 bases, the J end by 7 bases, with 18 bases between. The CDR3 spans 14 residues. Germline V gives CDR1 WSHSY, CDR2 SAAADI. CDR3 sequence reads: CASSENPSPGGYTF. CDR3 DNA sequence: TGCGCCAGCAGCGAGAACCCCTCCCCTGGTGGCTACACCTTC.

V and J are TRBV9 and TRBJ1-3, with no clear D. There are 14 residues in the CDR3. The germline V and J ends were trimmed by 0 bases and 3 bases, with 7 bases remaining between them. Per the germline V gene, CDR1 is SGDLS and CDR2 is YYNGEE. This CDR3 is CASSVDSRGNTIYF. The CDR3, as DNA: TGTGCCAGCAGCGTAGACAGCCGTGGAAACACCATATATTTT.

This chain joins TRBV6-6 and TRBJ2-3; TRBD2 might be the D (5 bases). This CDR3 has 16 residues. The germline CDR1 and CDR2 sequences are MNHNY and SVGAGI (reference sequence). Trimming took off 0 bases at V and 1 base at J, with 11 bases between the two ends. The CDR3 nucleotides read TGTGCCAGCAGTTACTCCCCGTTGCGGGGCACAGATACGCAGTATTTT. This sequence encodes CASSYSPLRGTDTQYF.

This clone turned up a few times. The V gene is TRBV10-3, the J gene TRBJ1-6, with a weak D call TRBD1 (5 bases). The CDR3 covers 14 residues. Germline-derived CDR1 and CDR2 are ENHRY and SYGVKD. Trimming shortened V by 4 bases and J by 8 bases, and 12 bases separated the two germline ends. CDR3 amino acids: CAISAEGADSPLHF. The CDR3 coding sequence is TGTGCCATCAGTGCCGAAGGGGCGGATTCACCCCTCCACTTT.

This clone appeared a single time. The chain is built from TRBV11-1 and TRBJ2-3; D not certain. This CDR3 contains 15 residues. Germline values: CDR1 SGHAT, CDR2 FQDESV (reference sequence). Trimming took off 4 bases at V and 3 bases at J, with 14 bases between the two ends. The CDR3 sequence: CASSYEPLPTDTQYF. CDR3 DNA sequence: TGTGCCAGCAGCTATGAACCACTTCCAACAGATACGCAGTATTTT.

The chain uses TRBV2 and TRBJ2-7; D call uncertain. Per germline, CDR1 SNHLY and CDR2 FYNNEI. V lost 6 bases, J lost 3 bases, and 9 bases lay in between. This CDR3 region has 12 residues. In DNA, the CDR3 is TGTGCCAGCAGACCTACCGGCTACGAGCAGTACTTC. This translates into CASRPTGYEQYF.

The rearrangement links TRBV7-9 to TRBJ1-6, with D possibly TRBD1 on 5 matching bases. Germline V CDR1 and CDR2: SEHNR, FQNEAQ (reference sequence). V was trimmed by 5 bases and J by 8 bases, leaving 16 bases between them. The CDR3 totals 15 residues. CDR3 loop: CASSRQLSVDSPLHF. CDR3 in DNA: TGTGCCAGCAGCCGACAGCTATCAGTGGATTCACCCCTCCACTTT.

The chain links TRBV7-7 to TRBJ2-1; 10 bases agree with TRBD1. CDR1 and CDR2 from the germline V gene are SSHAT and FNYEAQ (reference sequence). The CDR3 has 15 residues. Losses at the gene ends were 4 bases for V and 7 bases for J; bases not matched to a gene: 7. CDR3 sequence reads: CASSYGTGVGNEQFF. The CDR3 DNA is TGTGCCAGCAGCTATGGGACAGGGGTCGGGAATGAGCAGTTCTTC.

This rearrangement joins TRBV7-9 to TRBJ2-2; 8 bases agree with TRBD2. The trim removed 5 bases at V and 4 bases at J, leaving 6 bases unmatched. The CDR3 loop spans 15 amino acids. Germline CDR1 is SEHNR and CDR2 is FQNEAQ (reference sequence). The CDR3 region has the DNA TGTGCCAGCAGCCCGGGGGGGGCTGCCACCGGGGAGCTGTTTTTT. It yields the protein CASSPGGAATGELFF.

This chain joins TRBV19 and TRBJ2-1, with 12 bases aligning to TRBD2. The germline CDR1 and CDR2 sequences are LNHDA and SQIVND (reference sequence). The CDR3 contains 15 residues. V lost 6 bases and J lost 6; bases outside the gene matches: 6. The CDR3 reads CASSHTSGRSNEQFF. CDR3 DNA sequence: TGTGCCAGTAGCCATACTAGCGGGAGGAGCAATGAGCAGTTCTTC.

The chain has TRBV11-2 and TRBJ1-1; TRBD1 might be the D (5 bases). V was shortened by 4 bases and J by 0 bases, with 24 bases between the two germline ends. CDR1 SGHAT and CDR2 FQNNGV come from the germline V gene. The CDR3 totals 19 residues. The CDR3, as DNA: TGTGCCAGCAGCTCAATTCCGGGGGGACCGAGAAACATGAACACTGAAGCTTTCTTT. Its protein is CASSSIPGGPRNMNTEAFF.

This clone has only one observation. This sample also contains other DNA sequences that code for the same CDR3. The chain combines TRBV5-4 with TRBJ2-5; D not resolved. Germline V lookup: CDR1 SGHNT, CDR2 YYREEE (reference sequence). The ends were cut back, 2 bases at V and 3 bases at J, with 2 bases in the middle. The CDR3 runs 11 residues. CDR3: CASSFEETQYF. CDR3 coding DNA: TGTGCCAGCAGCTTTGAAGAGACCCAGTACTTC.

This chain connects TRBV6-5 to TRBJ1-5; unclear D gene. Deletions cut 0 bases from V and 0 bases from J, with 6 bases between. There are 15 residues in the CDR3. Germline values: CDR1 MNHEY, CDR2 SVGAGI. CDR3 sequence (DNA): TGTGCCAGCAGTTACTCGGGAGATAGCAATCAGCCCCAGCATTTT. This gives the protein CASSYSGDSNQPQHF.

Here the CDR3 reads CASSFEEKVHEQYF. CDR3 nucleotide sequence: TGTGCCAGCAGCTTTGAGGAGAAGGTCCACGAGCAGTACTTC. The V and J genes are TRBV7-9 and TRBJ2-7; D ambiguous. The CDR3 extends over 14 amino acids. Germline CDR1 and CDR2: SEHNR and FQNEAQ (reference sequence). V lost 3 bases, J lost 5 bases, and 14 bases lay in between.

The count of this clone is one. The rearrangement joins TRBV27 to TRBJ1-2; D is possibly TRBD1 (5 bases). The CDR3 totals 12 residues. The germline V gene has CDR1 MNHEY and CDR2 SMNVEV (reference sequence). V lost 7 bases and J lost 8, with 14 bases in between. The CDR3 DNA reads as TGTGCCAGCAAGTCGGGGGGACTGGGCTACACCTTC. Translated: CASKSGGLGYTF.

This sequence joins TRBV9 and TRBJ1-6; 10 positions agree with TRBD1. CDR3 length: 16 amino acids. The germline V gene has CDR1 SGDLS and CDR2 YYNGEE. Trimming cost V 0 bases and J 12 bases; bases outside gene matches: 9. The CDR3 reads CASSVGTGGNRGPLHF. DNA for the CDR3: TGTGCCAGCAGCGTAGGGACAGGGGGTAATCGAGGACCCCTCCACTTT.

The chain links TRBV29-1 to TRBJ2-3; D might be TRBD1 or TRBD2, each matching 6 bases. The germline V and J ends were trimmed by 7 bases and 1 base, with 18 bases remaining between them. The CDR3 has 15 amino acids. The V gene's germline CDR1 is SQVTM and CDR2 ANQGSEA. For the CDR3, the DNA is TGCAGCGCTGGGGGGCGTGCTGAAGGCACAGATACGCAGTATTTT. Amino acid sequence: CSAGGRAEGTDTQYF.

The gene calls are TRBV10-1 and TRBJ2-2; 11 bases map to TRBD2. There are 18 residues in the CDR3. The junction had 23 bases not matched to a gene; V was cut back by 11 bases and J by 9 bases. Germline V CDR1 and CDR2: WNHNN, SYGVQD (reference sequence). CDR3 DNA sequence: TGCGCCTGGGGAGGAACTAGCGGGGGTGGTCGTCGAATTCGGGAGCTGTTTTTT. This gives the protein CAWGGTSGGGRRIRELFF.

The chain is built from TRBV7-9 and TRBJ2-5; a possible D gene is TRBD1 (6 bases). V was shortened by 1 base and J by 2 bases, with 8 bases between the two germline ends. The CDR3 consists of 14 residues. Germline V gene lookup returns CDR1 SEHNR and CDR2 FQNEAQ (reference sequence). The CDR3 reads CASSLGTVQETQYF. CDR3 coding DNA: TGTGCCAGCAGCTTAGGGACAGTACAAGAGACCCAGTACTTC.

This CDR3 reads CASSIESTGPGGAYF. For the CDR3, the DNA is TGTGCCAGCAGTATAGAATCGACCGGGCCGGGGGGAGCCTACTTC. The V call is TRBV28, the J call TRBJ2-5; TRBD2 matches at 7 bases. Germline assignment: CDR1 MDHEN and CDR2 SYDVKM. This CDR3 contains 15 residues. J gave up 14 bases and V 5 bases, and 20 bases lay outside the gene matches.

CDR3 DNA: TGCGCCAGCAGCCATGGACAGTTCGAAAACATTCAGTACTTC. It is translated as CASSHGQFENIQYF. This chain joins TRBV5-1 and TRBJ2-4; tentative D call: TRBD1 (6 bases). CDR3 length: 14 residues. CDR1 SGHRS and CDR2 YFSETQ come from the germline V gene. Trimming removed 4 bases from V and 5 bases from J, with 13 bases in between.

This clone was detected only once. CDR3 loop: CASSYPIGRDGYTF. The CDR3 bases are TGTGCCAGCAGTTACCCCATCGGCCGGGATGGCTACACCTTC. The chain couples TRBV6-7 to TRBJ1-2; D is ambiguous. TRBV6-7 falls under the ORF class, with uncertain function. Between the trimmed V and J ends, which lost 2 bases and 6 bases, there was a span of 13 bases. The CDR3 sequence is 14 residues long.

The CDR3 DNA follows: TGTGCCAGCAGTGACCCGTTGGGCACTGAAGCTTTCTTT. Translating gives CASSDPLGTEAFF. V is TRBV6-6 and J is TRBJ1-1; D gene uncertain. Germline CDR1 MNHNY, CDR2 SVGAGI (reference sequence). V shed 5 bases and J shed 4 bases, with 11 bases lying between them. The CDR3 totals 13 residues.

The V and J genes are TRBV5-4 and TRBJ1-6; a possible D gene is TRBD1 (5 bases). Per the germline V gene, CDR1 is SGHNT and CDR2 is YYREEE (reference sequence). This CDR3 is built from 17 residues. The germline V and J ends were trimmed by 0 bases and 7 bases, with 17 bases remaining between them. For the CDR3, the DNA is TGTGCCAGCAGCTTGGAAGGTACTCTGGGGCGGAATTCACCCCTCCACTTT. Translating it yields CASSLEGTLGRNSPLHF.

This chain joins TRBV9 and TRBJ1-2; no reliable D call. The V and J ends lost 2 bases and 6 bases respectively, with 11 bases between them. Germline V lookup: CDR1 SGDLS, CDR2 YYNGEE. This CDR3 has 13 residues. In DNA, the CDR3 is TGTGCCAGCAGCGTCTACCCCTCCGATGGCTACACCTTC. Its protein is CASSVYPSDGYTF.

The count of this clone is one. The CDR3 sequence: CASSLVSLAGVETQYF. For the CDR3, the DNA is TGTGCCAGCAGCTTAGTTAGCCTAGCGGGAGTAGAGACCCAGTACTTC. The chain combines TRBV7-7 with TRBJ2-5; 10 bases map to TRBD2. The J segment lost 4 bases and the V segment lost 1 base, leaving 6 bases of the junction unmatched. Looked up from germline, CDR1 is SSHAT and CDR2 is FNYEAQ (reference sequence). The CDR3 sequence is 16 residues long.

V is TRBV14 and J is TRBJ2-1, with unresolved D. Deletions cut 4 bases from V and 5 bases from J, with 12 bases between. CDR3 size: 14 residues. Germline assignment: CDR1 SGHDN and CDR2 FVKESK. The CDR3: CASSRQSSNNEQFF. CDR3 in DNA: TGTGCCAGCAGCCGTCAGTCAAGTAACAATGAGCAGTTCTTC.

V and J are TRBV9 and TRBJ1-3, with a tentative D call TRBD1 (5 bases). The CDR3 is made up of 15 amino acids. V was shortened by 2 bases and J by 0 bases, with 9 bases between the two germline ends. CDR1 is SGDLS, CDR2 YYNGEE, per germline. The CDR3 sequence: CASSVLGGSGNTIYF. Here the CDR3 DNA reads TGTGCCAGCAGCGTCCTTGGGGGCTCTGGAAACACCATATATTTT.

For the CDR3, the DNA is TGTGCCAGCAGGAGGGGGGACAGGTACACAGATACGCAGTATTTT. It codes for CASRRGDRYTDTQYF. The J gene is TRBJ2-3, the V gene TRBV6-1; 8 bases are a match to TRBD1. CDR1 and CDR2 (germline): MNHNS, SASEGT. The CDR3 contains 15 residues. V shed 6 bases, J shed 2 bases, and the junction held 7 bases outside the gene matches.

The chain is built from TRBV7-9 and TRBJ2-6, with D hard to call. V was cut by 10 bases and J by 2 bases, with 9 bases left in between. The germline V gene encodes CDR1 SEHNR and CDR2 FQNEAQ (reference sequence). This CDR3 has 13 residues. This CDR3 reads CAIELAGANVLTF. CDR3 DNA sequence: TGTGCCATAGAGCTGGCTGGGGCCAACGTCCTGACTTTC.